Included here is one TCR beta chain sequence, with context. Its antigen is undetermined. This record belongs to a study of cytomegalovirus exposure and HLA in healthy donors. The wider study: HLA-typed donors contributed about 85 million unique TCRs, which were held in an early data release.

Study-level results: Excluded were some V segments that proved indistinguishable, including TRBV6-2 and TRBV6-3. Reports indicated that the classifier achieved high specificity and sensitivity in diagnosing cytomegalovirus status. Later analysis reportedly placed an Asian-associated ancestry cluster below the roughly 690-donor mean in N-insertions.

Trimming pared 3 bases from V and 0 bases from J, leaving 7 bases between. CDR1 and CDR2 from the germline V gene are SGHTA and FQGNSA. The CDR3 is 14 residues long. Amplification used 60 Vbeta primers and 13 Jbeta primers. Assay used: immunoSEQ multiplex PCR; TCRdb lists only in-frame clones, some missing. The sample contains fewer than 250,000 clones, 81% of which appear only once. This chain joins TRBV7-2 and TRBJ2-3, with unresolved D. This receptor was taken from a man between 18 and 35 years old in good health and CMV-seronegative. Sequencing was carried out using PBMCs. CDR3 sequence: CASSLSQSTDTQYF. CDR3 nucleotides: TGTGCCAGCAGCTTGTCGCAGAGCACAGATACGCAGTATTTT.